This TCR beta chain was identified in a study of cytotoxic CD8 clonotypes in ibrutinib-treated CLL. Whole-study results and caveats: Sustained-remission and progressing patients had different sampling times.

With V trimmed by 4 bases and J by 2 bases, 8 bases remained unmatched. Germline V gene data show CDR1 as MGHDK and CDR2 as SYGVNS. The CDR3 runs to 16 residues. Measured with immunoSEQ multiplex PCR; TCRdb has only the in-frame clones, and not every one. The sample consists of 250,000 to 350,000 clones, 70% to 80% of them appearing once. With respect to this clone: Its matching antigen is unknown.

J is TRBJ1-3 and V is TRBV25-1, with TRBD1 matching 7 bases. The source is a human donor with chronic lymphocytic leukemia. The sequences come from PBMCs, collected at disease progression, from a patient treated with ibrutinib. CDR3 coding DNA: TGTGCCAGCAGTGCAAGGCACAGGGGACCTGGAAACACCATATATTTT. Encoded protein: CASSARHRGPGNTIYF. Complete variable domain (other parts from reference TRBV25-1 and TRBJ1-3): EADIYQTPRYLVIGTGKKITLECSQTMGHDKMYWYQQDPGMELHLIHYSYGVNSTEKGDLSSESTVSRIRTEHFPLTLESARPSHTSQYLCASSARHRGPGNTIYFGEGSWLTVV.